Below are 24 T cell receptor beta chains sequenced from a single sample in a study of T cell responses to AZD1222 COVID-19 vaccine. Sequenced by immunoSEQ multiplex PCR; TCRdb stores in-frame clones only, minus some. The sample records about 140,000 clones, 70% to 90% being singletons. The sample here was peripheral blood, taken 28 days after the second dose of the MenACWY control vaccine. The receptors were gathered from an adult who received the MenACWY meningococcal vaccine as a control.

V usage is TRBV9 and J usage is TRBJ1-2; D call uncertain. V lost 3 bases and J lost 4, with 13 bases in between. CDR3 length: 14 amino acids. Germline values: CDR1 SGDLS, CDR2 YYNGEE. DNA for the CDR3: TGTGCCAGCAGCGATTCCGTCGGTGCCTATGGCTACACCTTC. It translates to CASSDSVGAYGYTF. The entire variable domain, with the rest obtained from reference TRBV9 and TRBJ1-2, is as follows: DSGVTQTPKHLITATGQRVTLRCSPRSGDLSVYWYQQSLDQGLQFLIQYYNGEERAKGNILERFSAQQFPDLHSELNLSSLELGDSALYFCASSDSVGAYGYTFGSGTRLTVV.

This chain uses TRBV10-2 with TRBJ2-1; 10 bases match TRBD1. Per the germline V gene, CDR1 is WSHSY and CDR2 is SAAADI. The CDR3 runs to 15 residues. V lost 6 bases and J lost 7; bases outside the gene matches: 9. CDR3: CASRAGQGGRNEQFF. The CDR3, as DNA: TGCGCCAGCAGGGCTGGACAGGGGGGACGGAATGAGCAGTTCTTC.

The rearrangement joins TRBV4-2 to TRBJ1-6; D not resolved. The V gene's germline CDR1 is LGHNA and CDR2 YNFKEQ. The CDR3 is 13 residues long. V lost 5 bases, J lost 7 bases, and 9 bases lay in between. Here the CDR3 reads CASSARLNSPLHF. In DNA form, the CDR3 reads TGTGCCAGCAGCGCCCGTCTAAATTCACCCCTCCACTTT.

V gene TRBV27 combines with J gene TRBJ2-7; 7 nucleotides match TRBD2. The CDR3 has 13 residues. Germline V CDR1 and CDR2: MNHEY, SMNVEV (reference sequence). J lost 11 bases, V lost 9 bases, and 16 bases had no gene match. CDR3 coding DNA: TGTGCCAGTGCCGGTTGGGGCGGGAGTAGGAAGTACTTC. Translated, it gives CASAGWGGSRKYF.

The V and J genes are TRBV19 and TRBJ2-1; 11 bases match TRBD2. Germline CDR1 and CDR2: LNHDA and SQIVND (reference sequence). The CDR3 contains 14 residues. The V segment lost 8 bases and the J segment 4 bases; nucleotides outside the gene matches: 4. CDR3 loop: CASQTSGGYNEQFF. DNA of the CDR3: TGTGCCAGTCAAACTAGCGGGGGTTACAATGAGCAGTTCTTC.

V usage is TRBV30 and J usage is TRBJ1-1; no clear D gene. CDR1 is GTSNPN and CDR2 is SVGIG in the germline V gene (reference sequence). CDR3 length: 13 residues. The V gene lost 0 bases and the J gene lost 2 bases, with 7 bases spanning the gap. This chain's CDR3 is CAWSVGSNTEAFF. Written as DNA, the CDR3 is TGTGCCTGGAGTGTAGGGTCTAACACTGAAGCTTTCTTT. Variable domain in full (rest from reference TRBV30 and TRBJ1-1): SQTIHQWPATLVQPVGSPLSLECTVEGTSNPNLYWYRQAAGRGLQLLFYSVGIGQISSEVPQNLSASRPQDRQFILSSKKLLLSDSGFYLCAWSVGSNTEAFFGQGTRLTVV.

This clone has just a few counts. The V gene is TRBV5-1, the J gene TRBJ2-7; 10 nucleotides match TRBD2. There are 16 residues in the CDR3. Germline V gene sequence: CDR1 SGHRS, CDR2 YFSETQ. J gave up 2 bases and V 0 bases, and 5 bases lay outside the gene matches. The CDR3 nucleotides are TGCGCCAGCAGCTTGGGTATAGCGGGAGGTCCCTACGAGCAGTACTTC. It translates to CASSLGIAGGPYEQYF.

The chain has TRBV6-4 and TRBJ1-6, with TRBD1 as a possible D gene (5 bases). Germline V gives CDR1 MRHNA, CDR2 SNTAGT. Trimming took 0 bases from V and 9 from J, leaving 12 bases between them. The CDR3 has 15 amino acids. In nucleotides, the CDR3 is TGTGCCAGCAGTGACTCGGCAGGGAAGGGTTCACCCCTCCACTTT. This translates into CASSDSAGKGSPLHF.

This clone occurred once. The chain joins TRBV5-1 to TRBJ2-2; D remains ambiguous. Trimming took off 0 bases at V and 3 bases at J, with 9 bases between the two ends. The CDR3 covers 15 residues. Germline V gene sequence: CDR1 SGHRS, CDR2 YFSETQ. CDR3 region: CASSLGRVDTGELFF. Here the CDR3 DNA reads TGCGCCAGCAGCTTGGGAAGGGTGGACACCGGGGAGCTGTTTTTT. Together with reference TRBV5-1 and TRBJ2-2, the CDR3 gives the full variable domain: KAGVTQTPRYLIKTRGQQVTLSCSPISGHRSVSWYQQTPGQGLQFLFEYFSETQRNKGNFPGRFSGRQFSNSRSEMNVSTLELGDSALYLCASSLGRVDTGELFFGEGSRLTVL.

Here the CDR3 reads CAISGAGYGGGLAGYNEQFF. The CDR3 bases are TGTGCCATCAGTGGTGCTGGTTACGGGGGGGGCCTAGCGGGATACAATGAGCAGTTCTTC. The chain carries TRBV10-3 and TRBJ2-1; 9 positions agree with TRBD2. The ends lost 4 bases at V and 4 bases at J; junction bases unmatched: 20. Germline V gives CDR1 ENHRY, CDR2 SYGVKD. This CDR3 spans 20 amino acids.

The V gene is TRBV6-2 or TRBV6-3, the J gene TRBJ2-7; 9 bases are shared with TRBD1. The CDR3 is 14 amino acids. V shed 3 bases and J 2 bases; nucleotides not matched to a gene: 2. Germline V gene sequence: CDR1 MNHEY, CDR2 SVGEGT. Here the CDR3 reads CASSYRTGAYEQYF. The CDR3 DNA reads TGTGCCAGCAGTTATAGGACAGGGGCCTACGAGCAGTACTTC.

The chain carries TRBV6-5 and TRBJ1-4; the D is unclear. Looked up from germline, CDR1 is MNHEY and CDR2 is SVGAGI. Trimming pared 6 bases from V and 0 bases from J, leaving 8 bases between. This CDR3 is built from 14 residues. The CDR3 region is CASRRTATNEKLFF. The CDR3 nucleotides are TGTGCCAGCAGACGGACGGCAACTAATGAAAAACTGTTTTTT.

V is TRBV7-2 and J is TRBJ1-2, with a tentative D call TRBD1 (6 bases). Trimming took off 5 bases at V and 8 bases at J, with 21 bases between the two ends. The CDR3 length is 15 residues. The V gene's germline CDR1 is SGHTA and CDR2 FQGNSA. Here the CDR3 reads CASSPRGWGYPGYTF. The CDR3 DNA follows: TGTGCCAGCAGCCCCAGGGGATGGGGATACCCAGGCTACACCTTC.

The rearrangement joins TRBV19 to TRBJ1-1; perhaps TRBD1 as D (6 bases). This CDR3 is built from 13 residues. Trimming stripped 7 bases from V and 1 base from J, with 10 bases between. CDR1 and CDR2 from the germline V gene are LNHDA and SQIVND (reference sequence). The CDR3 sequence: CASTDRPNTEAFF. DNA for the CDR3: TGTGCCAGTACTGACAGGCCGAACACTGAAGCTTTCTTT.

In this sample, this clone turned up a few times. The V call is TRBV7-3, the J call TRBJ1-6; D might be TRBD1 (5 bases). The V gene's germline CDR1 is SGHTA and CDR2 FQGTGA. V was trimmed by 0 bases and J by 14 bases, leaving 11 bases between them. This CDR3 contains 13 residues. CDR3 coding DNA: TGTGCCAGCAGCTTAACCTCGACAGCATCCCTCCACTTT. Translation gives CASSLTSTASLHF.

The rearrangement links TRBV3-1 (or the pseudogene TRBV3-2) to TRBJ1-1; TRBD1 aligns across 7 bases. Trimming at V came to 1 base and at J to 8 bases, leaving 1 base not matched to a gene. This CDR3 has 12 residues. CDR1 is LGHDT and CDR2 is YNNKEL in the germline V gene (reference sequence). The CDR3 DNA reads TGTGCCAGCAGCCAAGTAGGGGGCGAAGCTTTCTTT. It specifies CASSQVGGEAFF.

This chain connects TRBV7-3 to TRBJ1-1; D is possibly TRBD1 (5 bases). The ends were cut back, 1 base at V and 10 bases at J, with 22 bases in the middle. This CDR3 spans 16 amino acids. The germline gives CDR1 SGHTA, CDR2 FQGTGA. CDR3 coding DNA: TGTGCCAGCAGCTTAAAAGGGACGGGTCGAGGGAGTGGAGCTTTCTTT. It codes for CASSLKGTGRGSGAFF.

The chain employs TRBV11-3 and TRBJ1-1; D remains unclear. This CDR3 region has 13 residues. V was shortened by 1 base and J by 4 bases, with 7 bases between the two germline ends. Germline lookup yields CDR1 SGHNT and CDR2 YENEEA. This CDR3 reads CASSLAGTTEAFF. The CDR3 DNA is TGTGCCAGCAGCTTAGCGGGAACCACTGAAGCTTTCTTT.

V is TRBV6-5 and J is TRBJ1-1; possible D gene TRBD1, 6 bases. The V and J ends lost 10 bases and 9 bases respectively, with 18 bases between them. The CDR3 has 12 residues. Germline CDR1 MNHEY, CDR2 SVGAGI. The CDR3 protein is CATWRGQYKAFF. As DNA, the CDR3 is TGTGCCACGTGGCGGGGGCAATATAAAGCTTTCTTT.

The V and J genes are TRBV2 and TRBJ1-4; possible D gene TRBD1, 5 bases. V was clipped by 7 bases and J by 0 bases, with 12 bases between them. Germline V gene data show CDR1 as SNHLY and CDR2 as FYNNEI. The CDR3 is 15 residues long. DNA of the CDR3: TGTGCCAGCACCCGCCAGGGACCAACTAATGAAAAACTGTTTTTT. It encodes CASTRQGPTNEKLFF.

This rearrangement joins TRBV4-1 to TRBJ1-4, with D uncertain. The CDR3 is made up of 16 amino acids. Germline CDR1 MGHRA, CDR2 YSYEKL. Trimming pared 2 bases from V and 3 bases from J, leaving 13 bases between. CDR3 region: CASSQSGSSANEKLFF. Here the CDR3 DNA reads TGCGCCAGCAGCCAATCGGGGTCGTCGGCTAATGAAAAACTGTTTTTT.

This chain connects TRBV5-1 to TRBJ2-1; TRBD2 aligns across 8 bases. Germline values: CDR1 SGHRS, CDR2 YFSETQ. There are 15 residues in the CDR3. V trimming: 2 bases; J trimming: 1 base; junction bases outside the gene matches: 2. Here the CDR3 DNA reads TGCGCCAGCAGCTTAGCGGGGGTATCCTACAATGAGCAGTTCTTC. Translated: CASSLAGVSYNEQFF.

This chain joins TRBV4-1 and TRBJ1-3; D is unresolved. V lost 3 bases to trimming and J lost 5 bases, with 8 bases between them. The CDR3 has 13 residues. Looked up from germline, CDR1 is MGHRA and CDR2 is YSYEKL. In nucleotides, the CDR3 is TGCGCCAGCAGCCACGGAGTGAGAAACACCATATATTTT. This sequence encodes CASSHGVRNTIYF.

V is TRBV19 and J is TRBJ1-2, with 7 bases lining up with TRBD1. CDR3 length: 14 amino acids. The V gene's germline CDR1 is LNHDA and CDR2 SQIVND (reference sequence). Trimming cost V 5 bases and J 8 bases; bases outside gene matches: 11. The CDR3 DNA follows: TGTGCCAGTAGTCCTCGTGTTAGGGGGCTGGGCTACACCTTC. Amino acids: CASSPRVRGLGYTF.